This TCR beta chain was documented in a study of T cell repertoires in cytomegalovirus infection. This clonotype was detected ten times or more. TCRdb re-derived calls from the reads in MiXCR, one entry per CDR3 protein. Found here are almost 300,000 distinct CDR3 sequences, roughly a tenth of them singletons; the top ten hold around 2.5%. The CDR3 spans 17 residues. The V segment lost 4 bases and the J segment 0 bases; nucleotides outside the gene matches: 4. Germline loops: CDR1 MNHEY, CDR2 SVGEGT. The chain combines TRBV6-2 or TRBV6-3 with TRBJ2-1; TRBD2 aligns across 12 bases. This receptor was identified in a human donor in good health (CMV status not recorded). Some clones in this sample may be carry-over from other donors' samples. The source material was PBMCs. CDR3 amino acids: CASSSTSGGTSYNEQFF. CDR3 in DNA: TGTGCCAGCAGTTCGACTAGCGGGGGCACCTCCTACAATGAGCAGTTCTTC.